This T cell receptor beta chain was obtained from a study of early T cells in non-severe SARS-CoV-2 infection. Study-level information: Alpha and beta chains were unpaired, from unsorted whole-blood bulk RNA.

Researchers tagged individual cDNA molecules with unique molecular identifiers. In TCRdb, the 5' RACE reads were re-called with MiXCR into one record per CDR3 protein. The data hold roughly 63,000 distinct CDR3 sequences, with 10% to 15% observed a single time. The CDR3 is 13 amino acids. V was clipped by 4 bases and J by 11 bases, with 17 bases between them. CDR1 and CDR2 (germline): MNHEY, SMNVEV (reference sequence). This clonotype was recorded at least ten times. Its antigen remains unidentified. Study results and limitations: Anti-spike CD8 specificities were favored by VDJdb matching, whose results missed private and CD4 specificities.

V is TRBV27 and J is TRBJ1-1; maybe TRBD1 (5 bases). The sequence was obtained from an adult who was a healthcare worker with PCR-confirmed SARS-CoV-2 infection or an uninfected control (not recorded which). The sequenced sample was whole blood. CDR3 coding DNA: TGTGCCAGCAGTTCCTTGACCCAAGGGGTTGCTTTCTTT. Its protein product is CASSSLTQGVAFF.